The 21 T cell receptor beta chains in this list originate from one sample, sequenced in a study of blood T cells in healthy people across ages. Together with a sample-barcoded 5' primer, a J-beta primer mix was included in a second PCR lasting about 7 to 11 cycles. MiXCR, run by TCRdb on the 5' RACE reads, gives a single entry per CDR3 protein. This table has fewer than 600,000 distinct CDR3 sequences, 27% appearing once. These data were also reused for a study on T cells of mothers and their children.

The specimen sequenced was blood. These receptors all stem from a boy aged 2 to 10 in good health.

The CDR3 DNA is TGTGCCAGCAGCTTGTACGGGGGGGCCGACGGGGAGCTGTTTTTT. It yields the protein CASSLYGGADGELFF. The gene calls are TRBV5-4 and TRBJ2-2; 8 nucleotides align to TRBD2. Per germline, CDR1 SGHNT and CDR2 YYREEE (reference sequence). The ends lost 1 base at V and 7 bases at J; junction bases unmatched: 6. This CDR3 comprises 15 residues.

V usage is TRBV15 and J usage is TRBJ2-2, with a weak D call TRBD1 (6 bases). Trimming cost V 5 bases and J 0 bases, with 19 bases left between them. Germline-derived CDR1 and CDR2 are LNHNV and YYDKDF (reference sequence). The CDR3 is 18 amino acids. In nucleotides, the CDR3 is TGTGCCACCAGCGGGCGATTGGGACACCCAACGAACACCGGGGAGCTGTTTTTT. The encoded protein is CATSGRLGHPTNTGELFF. Full variable domain (missing parts from reference TRBV15 and TRBJ2-2): DAMVIQNPRYQVTQFGKPVTLSCSQTLNHNVMYWYQQKSSQAPKLLFHYYDKDFNNEADTPDNFQSRRPNTSFCFLDIRSPGLGDTAMYLCATSGRLGHPTNTGELFFGEGSRLTVL.

V usage is TRBV4-3 and J usage is TRBJ2-6; D may be TRBD1 or TRBD2 (5 bases each). Germline loops: CDR1 LGHNA, CDR2 YSLEER. With 0 bases removed from V and 4 bases from J, the gap between germline ends came to 13 bases. CDR3 length equals 17 residues. The CDR3 nucleotides read TGCGCCAGCAGCCAAGATCCTCGAGGGACCGGGGCCAACGTCCTGACTTTC. It is translated as CASSQDPRGTGANVLTF.

This chain uses TRBV11-2 with TRBJ1-4; 8 nucleotides agree with TRBD1. Germline V gene data show CDR1 as SGHAT and CDR2 as FQNNGV. This CDR3 region has 18 residues. The trim removed 5 bases at V and 7 bases at J, leaving 18 bases unmatched. The CDR3: CASSLTGTGLGIGEKLFF. CDR3 nucleotides: TGTGCCAGCAGCCTCACCGGGACAGGTCTTGGGATTGGTGAAAAACTGTTTTTT.

The V gene is TRBV7-2, the J gene TRBJ2-1; D call uncertain. V lost 6 bases, J lost 9 bases, and 9 bases lay in between. The germline gives CDR1 SGHTA, CDR2 FQGNSA. The CDR3 runs 11 residues. This CDR3 reads CASRGFSEQFF. CDR3 coding DNA: TGTGCCAGCAGGGGCTTCTCTGAGCAGTTCTTC.

This clonotype was detected only a few times. The chain joins TRBV7-2 to TRBJ1-1; TRBD1 is a possible D gene (6 bases). Trimming left V 4 bases short and J 2 bases short, with 20 bases between. CDR3 size: 17 residues. Per the germline V gene, CDR1 is SGHTA and CDR2 is FQGNSA. The CDR3: CASSWPLKPGHNTEAFF. The CDR3 coding sequence is TGTGCCAGCAGCTGGCCCCTCAAACCGGGACACAACACTGAAGCTTTCTTT.

The rearrangement uses TRBV5-4 and TRBJ2-5, with 9 bases fitting TRBD2. The junction had 12 bases not matched to a gene; V was cut back by 4 bases and J by 2 bases. The CDR3 spans 17 residues. CDR1 SGHNT and CDR2 YYREEE come from the germline V gene (reference sequence). The CDR3 loop is CASSLTLAGTGQETQYF. The CDR3 DNA reads as TGTGCCAGCAGCCTAACCCTAGCGGGAACGGGTCAAGAGACCCAGTACTTC.

This clonotype was counted only a few times. The chain recombines TRBV29-1 with TRBJ2-2; D is possibly TRBD1 (7 bases). The CDR3 sequence is 16 residues long. V lost 3 bases, J lost 2 bases, and 16 bases lay in between. Per germline, CDR1 SQVTM and CDR2 ANQGSEA. In nucleotides, the CDR3 is TGCAGCGTTGAGGGACTCGGGACAGCTAACACCGGGGAGCTGTTTTTT. Translating gives CSVEGLGTANTGELFF.

This clonotype has only a few counts. This chain connects TRBV18 to TRBJ2-3; D gene unclear. V was shortened by 3 bases and J by 5 bases, with 12 bases between the two germline ends. The CDR3 is made up of 14 amino acids. CDR1 KGHSH and CDR2 LQKENI come from the germline V gene. DNA of the CDR3: TGTGCCAGCTCACCCCCGGAGCTGGTAGATACGCAGTATTTT. Translation: CASSPPELVDTQYF.

V gene TRBV29-1 combines with J gene TRBJ2-5; TRBD1 is a possible D gene (6 bases). Germline V lookup: CDR1 SQVTM, CDR2 ANQGSEA. CDR3 length: 15 residues. V lost 0 bases and J lost 1, with 12 bases in between. Written as DNA, the CDR3 is TGCAGCGTTGAAGACGCGACAGGACTCCAAGAGACCCAGTACTTC. Protein product: CSVEDATGLQETQYF.

In this sample, this clonotype turned up a few times. This chain joins TRBV5-6 and TRBJ2-6; D might be TRBD1 or TRBD2, each matching 5 bases. The germline V gene encodes CDR1 SGHDT and CDR2 YYEEEE. This CDR3 has 17 amino acids. V gave up 0 bases and J gave up 0 bases, with 10 bases separating them. CDR3 nucleotide sequence: TGTGCCAGCAGCTTGGGGGCAGGGAGCTCTGGGGCCAACGTCCTGACTTTC. Translation: CASSLGAGSSGANVLTF.

This clonotype was seen a handful of times. The chain is built from TRBV18 and TRBJ2-5; weak D call: TRBD2 (6 bases). The CDR3 spans 18 residues. Germline V gene data show CDR1 as KGHSH and CDR2 as LQKENI. V was shortened by 3 bases and J by 3 bases, with 23 bases between the two germline ends. The CDR3 loop is CASSPVPGRGPRKETQYF. In DNA, the CDR3 is TGTGCCAGCTCACCGGTCCCCGGGAGAGGGCCCCGAAAAGAGACCCAGTACTTC.

The chain links TRBV5-1 to TRBJ1-3, with D perhaps matching TRBD1 (6 bases). V was trimmed by 4 bases and J by 4 bases, leaving 12 bases between them. Per germline, CDR1 SGHRS and CDR2 YFSETQ. The CDR3 spans 14 residues. CDR3 nucleotide sequence: TGCGCCAGCAGCCCGGGGGCAGGGGGAAACACCATATATTTT. Amino acids: CASSPGAGGNTIYF.

The chain recombines TRBV12-5 with TRBJ1-1; possible D gene TRBD1, 6 bases. The length of the CDR3 is 16 residues. CDR1 is LGHNT, CDR2 FRNRAP, per germline. Trimming took 1 base from V and 8 from J, leaving 20 bases between them. CDR3 DNA: TGTGCTAGTGGTTTGGAGGACAGATCAGTATTATCAGAAGCTTTCTTT. Protein: CASGLEDRSVLSEAFF. The whole variable domain, filled in from reference TRBV12-5 and TRBJ1-1, reads DARVTQTPRHKVTEMGQEVTMRCQPILGHNTVFWYRQTMMQGLELLAYFRNRAPLDDSGMPKDRFSAEMPDATLATLKIQPSEPRDSAVYFCASGLEDRSVLSEAFFGQGTRLTVV.

CDR3 DNA: TGTGCCACTAACGGGCAACCCCGAGACCCCCAGCATTTT. This gives the protein CATNGQPRDPQHF. The V and J genes are TRBV6-1 and TRBJ1-5; D ambiguous. V lost 10 bases and J lost 10, with 20 bases in between. Germline V gene data show CDR1 as MNHNS and CDR2 as SASEGT. The CDR3 runs to 13 residues.

This clonotype has only a few counts. The rearrangement links TRBV4-1 to TRBJ2-6; a possible D gene is TRBD1 (5 bases). The CDR3 is 15 amino acids. Deletions cut 1 base from V and 2 bases from J, with 6 bases between. Germline CDR1 and CDR2: MGHRA and YSYEKL. Here the CDR3 DNA reads TGCGCCAGCAGCCAAGGGGGCGCTGGGGCCAACGTCCTGACTTTC. As protein: CASSQGGAGANVLTF.

The V gene is TRBV3-1, the J gene TRBJ2-1; 10 bases match TRBD1. CDR1 is LGHDT, CDR2 YNNKEL, per germline (reference sequence). Losses at the gene ends were 3 bases for V and 4 bases for J; bases not matched to a gene: 3. This CDR3 is 15 amino acids long. DNA of the CDR3: TGTGCCAGCAGCCAGGGACAGGGGAATTACAATGAGCAGTTCTTC. Amino acids: CASSQGQGNYNEQFF.

Only a few counts were recorded for this clonotype. V gene TRBV27 combines with J gene TRBJ2-1; 7 bases align to TRBD2. The DNA end lines up better with TRBJ2-7; the J call may be wrong. Germline CDR1 is MNHEY and CDR2 is SMNVEV (reference sequence). The length of the CDR3 is 13 residues. CDR3 nucleotide sequence: TGTGCCAGCAGTTTTGGGACTACAGCCGAGCAGTACTTC. As protein: CASSFGTTAEQYF.

The J gene is TRBJ2-7, the V gene TRBV11-2; D ambiguous. The CDR3 sequence is 14 residues long. The V and J ends lost 2 bases and 6 bases respectively, with 14 bases between them. Germline V gene sequence: CDR1 SGHAT, CDR2 FQNNGV. DNA for the CDR3: TGTGCCAGCAGCTTATTCCCCCGATCCGGCGAGCAGTACTTC. Protein sequence: CASSLFPRSGEQYF.

The rearrangement joins TRBV6-1 to TRBJ2-7, with 9 nucleotides matching TRBD2. J lost 2 bases, V lost 5 bases, and 10 bases had no gene match. The CDR3 is made up of 16 amino acids. Germline CDR1 MNHNS, CDR2 SASEGT. The CDR3 DNA sequence: TGTGCCAGCAGTAGAGGTCCTAGCGGGGATGCCTACGAGCAGTACTTC. This sequence encodes CASSRGPSGDAYEQYF.

The chain links TRBV7-2 to TRBJ1-6, with unresolved D. The CDR3 runs 15 residues. Trimming left V 4 bases short and J 7 bases short, with 14 bases between. CDR1 and CDR2 from the germline V gene are SGHTA and FQGNSA. The CDR3 protein is CASSSLPGVNSPLHF. Written as DNA, the CDR3 is TGTGCCAGCAGCTCCCTCCCCGGGGTAAATTCACCCCTCCACTTT.